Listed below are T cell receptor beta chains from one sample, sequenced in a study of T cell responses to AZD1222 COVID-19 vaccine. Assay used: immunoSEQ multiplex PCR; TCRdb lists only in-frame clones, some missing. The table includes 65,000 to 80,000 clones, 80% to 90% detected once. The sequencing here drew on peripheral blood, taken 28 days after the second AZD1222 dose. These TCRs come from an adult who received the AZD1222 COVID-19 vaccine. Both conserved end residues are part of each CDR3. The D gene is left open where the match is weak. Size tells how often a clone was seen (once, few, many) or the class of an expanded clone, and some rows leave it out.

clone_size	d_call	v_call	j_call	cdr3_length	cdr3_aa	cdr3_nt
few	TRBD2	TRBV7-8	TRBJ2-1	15	CASSLLAGRYNEQFF	TGTGCCAGCAGCTTACTAGCGGGGCGTTACAATGAGCAGTTCTTC
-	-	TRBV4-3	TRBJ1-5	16	CASSLGVVDSNQPQHF	TGCGCCAGCAGCCTGGGTGTCGTAGATAGCAATCAGCCCCAGCATTTT
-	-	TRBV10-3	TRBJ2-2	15	CAISGGLDVGGELFF	TGTGCCATCAGTGGAGGTCTGGATGTCGGCGGGGAGCTGTTTTTT
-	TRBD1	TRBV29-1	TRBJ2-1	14	CSVEPGTAYNEQFF	TGCAGCGTTGAACCCGGGACAGCCTACAATGAGCAGTTCTTC
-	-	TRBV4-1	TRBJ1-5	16	CASSPSKQEINQPQHF	TGCGCCAGCAGCCCTAGCAAACAGGAGATCAATCAGCCCCAGCATTTT
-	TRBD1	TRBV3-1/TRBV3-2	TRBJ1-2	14	CASSPLTGPAGYTF	TGTGCCAGCAGCCCGCTGACAGGGCCCGCGGGCTACACCTTC
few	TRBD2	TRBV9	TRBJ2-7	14	CASSVGLAGGAQYF	TGTGCCAGCAGCGTAGGACTAGCGGGAGGGGCGCAGTACTTC
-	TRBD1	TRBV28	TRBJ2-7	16	CASSRWDREARYEQYF	TGTGCCAGCAGCCGTTGGGACAGGGAAGCGCGCTACGAGCAGTACTTC
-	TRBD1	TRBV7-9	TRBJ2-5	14	CASSSDRAQQTQYF	TGTGCCAGCAGCTCGGACAGGGCTCAGCAGACCCAGTACTTC
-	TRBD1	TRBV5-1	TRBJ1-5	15	CASSYGTGEGQPQHF	TGCGCCAGCAGCTACGGGACAGGGGAGGGTCAGCCCCAGCATTTT